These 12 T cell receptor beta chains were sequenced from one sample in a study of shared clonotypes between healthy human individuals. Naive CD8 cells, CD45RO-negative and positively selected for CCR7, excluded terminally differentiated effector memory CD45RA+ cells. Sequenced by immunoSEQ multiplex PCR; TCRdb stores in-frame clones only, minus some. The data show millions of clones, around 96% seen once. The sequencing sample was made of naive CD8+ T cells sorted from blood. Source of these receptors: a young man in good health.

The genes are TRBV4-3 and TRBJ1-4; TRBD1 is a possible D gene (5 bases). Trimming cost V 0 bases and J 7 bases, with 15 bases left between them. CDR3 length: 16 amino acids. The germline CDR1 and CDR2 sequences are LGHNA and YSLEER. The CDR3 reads CASSQDWGRIGEKLFF. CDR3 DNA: TGCGCCAGCAGCCAAGATTGGGGCAGAATAGGTGAAAAACTGTTTTTT.

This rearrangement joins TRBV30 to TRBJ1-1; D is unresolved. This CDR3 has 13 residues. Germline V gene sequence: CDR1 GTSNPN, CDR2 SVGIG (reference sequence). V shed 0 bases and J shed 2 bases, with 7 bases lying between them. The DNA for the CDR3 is TGTGCCTGGAGTGTACTACCTAACACTGAAGCTTTCTTT. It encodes CAWSVLPNTEAFF.

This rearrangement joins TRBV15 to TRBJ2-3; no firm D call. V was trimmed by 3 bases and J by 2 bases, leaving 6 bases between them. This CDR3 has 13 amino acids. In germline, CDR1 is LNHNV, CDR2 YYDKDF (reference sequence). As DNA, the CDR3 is TGTGCCACCAGCAGGGCCCTCACAGATACGCAGTATTTT. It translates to CATSRALTDTQYF.

CDR3 amino acids: CASIDKRTVNTGELFF. The CDR3 DNA reads as TGTGCCAGCATTGACAAAAGGACAGTAAACACCGGGGAGCTGTTTTTT. This sequence joins TRBV6-1 and TRBJ2-2, with D perhaps TRBD1 (6 bases). V was trimmed by 7 bases and J by 2 bases, leaving 17 bases between them. Germline CDR1 and CDR2: MNHNS and SASEGT. CDR3 length equals 16 residues.

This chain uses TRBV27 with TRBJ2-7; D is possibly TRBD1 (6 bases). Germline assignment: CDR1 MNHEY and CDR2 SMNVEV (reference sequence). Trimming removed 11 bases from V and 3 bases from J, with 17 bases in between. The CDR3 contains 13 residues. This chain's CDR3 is CAGLRTDNYEQYF. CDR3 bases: TGTGCCGGCCTTCGGACAGATAACTACGAGCAGTACTTC.

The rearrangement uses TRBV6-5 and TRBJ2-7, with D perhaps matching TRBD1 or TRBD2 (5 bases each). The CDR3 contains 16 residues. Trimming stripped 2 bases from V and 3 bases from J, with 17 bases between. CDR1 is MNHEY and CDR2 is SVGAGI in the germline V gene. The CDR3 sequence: CASSYGSGARIYEQYF. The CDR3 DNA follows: TGTGCCAGCAGTTACGGGTCCGGGGCCAGGATCTACGAGCAGTACTTC.

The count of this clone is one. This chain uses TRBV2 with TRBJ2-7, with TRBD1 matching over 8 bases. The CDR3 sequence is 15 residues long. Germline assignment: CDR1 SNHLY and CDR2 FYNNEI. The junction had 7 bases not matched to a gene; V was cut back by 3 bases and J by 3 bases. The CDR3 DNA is TGTGCCAGCAGTGAGACCACGACAGGGGACTACGAGCAGTACTTC. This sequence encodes CASSETTTGDYEQYF. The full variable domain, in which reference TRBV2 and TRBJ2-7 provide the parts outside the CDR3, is EPEVTQTPSHQVTQMGQEVILRCVPISNHLYFYWYRQILGQKVEFLVSFYNNEISEKSEIFDDQFSVERPDGSNFTLKIRSTKLEDSAMYFCASSETTTGDYEQYFGPGTRLTVT.

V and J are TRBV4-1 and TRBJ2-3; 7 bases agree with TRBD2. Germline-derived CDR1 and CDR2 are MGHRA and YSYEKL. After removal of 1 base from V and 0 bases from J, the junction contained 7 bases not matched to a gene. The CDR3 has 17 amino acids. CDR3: CASSQAPLADSTDTQYF. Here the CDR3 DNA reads TGCGCCAGCAGCCAAGCCCCCCTAGCGGATAGCACAGATACGCAGTATTTT.

The CDR3 DNA sequence: TGTGCCAGCAGCACGTTCCACAAAGGGGCGAGCACAGATACGCAGTATTTT. Residues: CASSTFHKGASTDTQYF. The rearrangement uses TRBV11-2 and TRBJ2-3, with a weak D call TRBD1 (5 bases). The CDR3 is made up of 17 amino acids. In germline, CDR1 is SGHAT, CDR2 FQNNGV. Trimming shortened V by 5 bases and J by 0 bases, and 18 bases separated the two germline ends.

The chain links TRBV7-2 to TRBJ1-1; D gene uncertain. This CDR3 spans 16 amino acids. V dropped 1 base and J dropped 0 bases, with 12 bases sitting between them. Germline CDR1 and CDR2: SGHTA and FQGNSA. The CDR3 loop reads CASSLVVRGMNTEAFF. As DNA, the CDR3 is TGTGCCAGCAGCTTAGTAGTCAGAGGGATGAACACTGAAGCTTTCTTT.

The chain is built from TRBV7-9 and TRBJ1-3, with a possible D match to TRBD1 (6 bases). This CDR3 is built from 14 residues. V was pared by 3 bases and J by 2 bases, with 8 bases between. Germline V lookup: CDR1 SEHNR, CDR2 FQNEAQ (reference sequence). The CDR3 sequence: CASSFGTTGNTIYF. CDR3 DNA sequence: TGTGCCAGCAGCTTTGGGACAACTGGAAACACCATATATTTT.

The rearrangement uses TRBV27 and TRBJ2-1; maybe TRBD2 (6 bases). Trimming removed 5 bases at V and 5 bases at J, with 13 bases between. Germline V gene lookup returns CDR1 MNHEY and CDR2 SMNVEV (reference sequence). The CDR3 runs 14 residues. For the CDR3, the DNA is TGTGCCAGCAGTCCTTCAGGAGGGGACAATGAGCAGTTCTTC. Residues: CASSPSGGDNEQFF.